This T cell receptor beta chain was identified during a study of T cell clonotyping in hematopoietic cell transplantation. Sequencing used immunoSEQ multiplex PCR; TCRdb keeps in-frame clones, though not all of them. The sample yields about 36,000 clones, around 90% seen once. Trimming at V came to 1 base and at J to 4 bases, leaving 10 bases not matched to a gene. Germline V gene data show CDR1 as LNHNV and CDR2 as YYDKDF (reference sequence). The CDR3 spans 16 residues. The specimen sequenced was peripheral blood mononuclear cells. The TCR sequence derives from a woman between 40 and 50 years old in good health. Some clones in this sample may be carry-over from other donors' samples. The chain carries TRBV15 and TRBJ2-7, with 7 bases fitting TRBD2. CDR3 coding DNA: TGTGCCACCAGCAGAGTTGGGGCCGGGGGGAATTACGAGCAGTACTTC. Translating it yields CATSRVGAGGNYEQYF. Combining the CDR3 with reference TRBV15 and TRBJ2-7 gives the whole variable domain DAMVIQNPRYQVTQFGKPVTLSCSQTLNHNVMYWYQQKSSQAPKLLFHYYDKDFNNEADTPDNFQSRRPNTSFCFLDIRSPGLGDTAMYLCATSRVGAGGNYEQYFGPGTRLTVT.